This TCR beta chain was recorded in a study of blood T cells in healthy people across ages. The CDR3 extends over 15 amino acids. The V and J ends lost 10 bases and 2 bases, in that order; junction bases with no gene match: 12. Looked up from germline, CDR1 is MNHEY and CDR2 is SMNVEV (reference sequence). A sample-barcoded 5' primer and a J-beta primer mix were used in a second PCR of about 7 to 12 cycles. TCRdb fed the 5' RACE reads into MiXCR, producing one record per CDR3 protein. The sample yields 500,000 to 650,000 distinct CDR3 sequences, roughly a quarter seen once. This clonotype has more than one count but fewer than ten. The same data also contributed to another study, on T cells of mothers and their children.

The chain combines TRBV27 with TRBJ2-3, with 7 bases matching TRBD2. The sequence was collected from a boy younger than 10 in good health. Sequences were obtained from blood. The CDR3 DNA sequence: TGTGCCACCAACCCCCTAGCGGAGATCACAGATACGCAGTATTTT. It yields the protein CATNPLAEITDTQYF.